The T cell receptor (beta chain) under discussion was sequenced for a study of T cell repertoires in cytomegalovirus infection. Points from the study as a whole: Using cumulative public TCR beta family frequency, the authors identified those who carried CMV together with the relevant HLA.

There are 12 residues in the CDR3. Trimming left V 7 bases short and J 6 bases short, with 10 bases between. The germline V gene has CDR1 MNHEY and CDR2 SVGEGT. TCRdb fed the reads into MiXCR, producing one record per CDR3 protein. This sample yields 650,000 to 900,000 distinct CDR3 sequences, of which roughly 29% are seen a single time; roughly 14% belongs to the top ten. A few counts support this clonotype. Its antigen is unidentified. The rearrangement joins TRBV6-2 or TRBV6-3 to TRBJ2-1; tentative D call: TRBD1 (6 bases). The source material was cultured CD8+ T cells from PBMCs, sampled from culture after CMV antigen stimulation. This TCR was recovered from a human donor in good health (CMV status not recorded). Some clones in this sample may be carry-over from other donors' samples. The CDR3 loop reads CASTKGVNEQFF. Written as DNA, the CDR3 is TGTGCCAGCACTAAGGGGGTCAATGAGCAGTTCTTC.